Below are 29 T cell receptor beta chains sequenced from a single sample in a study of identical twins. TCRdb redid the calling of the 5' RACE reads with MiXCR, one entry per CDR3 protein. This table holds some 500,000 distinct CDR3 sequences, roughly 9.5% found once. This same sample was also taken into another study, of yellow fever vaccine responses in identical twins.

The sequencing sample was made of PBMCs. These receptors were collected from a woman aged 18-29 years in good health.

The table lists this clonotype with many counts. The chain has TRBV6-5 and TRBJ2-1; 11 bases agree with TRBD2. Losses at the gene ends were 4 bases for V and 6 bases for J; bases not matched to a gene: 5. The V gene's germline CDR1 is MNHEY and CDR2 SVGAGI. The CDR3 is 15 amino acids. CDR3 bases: TGTGCCAGCAGTTCCCCGGGGACTAGCGGCAATGAGCAGTTCTTC. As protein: CASSSPGTSGNEQFF.

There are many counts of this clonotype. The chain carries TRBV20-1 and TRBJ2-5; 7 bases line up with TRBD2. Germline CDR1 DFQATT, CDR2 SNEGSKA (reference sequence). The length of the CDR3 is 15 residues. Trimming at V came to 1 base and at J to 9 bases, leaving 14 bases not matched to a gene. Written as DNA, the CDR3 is TGCAGTGCTAGAGTCAGTTCTAGCGGCATTTTATCCCAGTACTTC. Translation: CSARVSSSGILSQYF.

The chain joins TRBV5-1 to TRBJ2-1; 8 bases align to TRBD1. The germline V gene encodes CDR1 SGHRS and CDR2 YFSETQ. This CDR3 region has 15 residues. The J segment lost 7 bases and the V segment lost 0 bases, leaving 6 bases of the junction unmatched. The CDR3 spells CASSLEDRERNEQFF. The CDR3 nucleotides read TGCGCCAGCAGCTTGGAGGACAGGGAAAGAAATGAGCAGTTCTTC.

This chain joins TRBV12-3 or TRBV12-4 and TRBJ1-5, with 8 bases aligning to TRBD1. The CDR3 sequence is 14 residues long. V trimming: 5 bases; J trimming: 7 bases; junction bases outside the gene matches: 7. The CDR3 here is CASSARQGIQPQHF. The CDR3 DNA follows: TGTGCCAGCAGTGCAAGACAGGGGATACAGCCCCAGCATTTT.

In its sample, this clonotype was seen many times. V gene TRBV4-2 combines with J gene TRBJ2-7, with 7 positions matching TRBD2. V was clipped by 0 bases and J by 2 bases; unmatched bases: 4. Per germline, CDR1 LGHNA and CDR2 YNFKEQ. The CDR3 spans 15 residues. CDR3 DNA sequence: TGTGCCAGCAGCCAAGAGACCAGCGGGGCCTACGAGCAGTACTTC. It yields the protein CASSQETSGAYEQYF.

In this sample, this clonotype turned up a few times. The CDR3 bases are TGTGCCAGCAGACCAGACAGGGGCTCTGGAAACACCATATATTTT. This gives the protein CASRPDRGSGNTIYF. The J gene is TRBJ1-3, the V gene TRBV5-6; 8 bases fit TRBD1. The V gene's germline CDR1 is SGHDT and CDR2 YYEEEE. The CDR3 loop spans 15 amino acids. Germline trimming cut 5 bases from V and 0 bases from J; bases unmatched to any gene: 4.

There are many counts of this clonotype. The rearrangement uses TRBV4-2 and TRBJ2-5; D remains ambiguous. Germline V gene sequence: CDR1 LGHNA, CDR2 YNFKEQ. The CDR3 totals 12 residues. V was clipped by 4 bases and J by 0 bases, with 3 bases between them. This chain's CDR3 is CASSLNQETQYF. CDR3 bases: TGTGCCAGCAGCCTCAACCAAGAGACCCAGTACTTC.

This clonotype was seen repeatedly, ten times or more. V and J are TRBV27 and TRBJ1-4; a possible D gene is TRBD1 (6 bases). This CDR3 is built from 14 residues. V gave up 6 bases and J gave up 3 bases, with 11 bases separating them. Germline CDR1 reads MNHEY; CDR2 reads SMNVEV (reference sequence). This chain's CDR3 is CASRTGAANEKLFF. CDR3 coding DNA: TGTGCCAGCAGGACGGGGGCGGCTAATGAAAAACTGTTTTTT.

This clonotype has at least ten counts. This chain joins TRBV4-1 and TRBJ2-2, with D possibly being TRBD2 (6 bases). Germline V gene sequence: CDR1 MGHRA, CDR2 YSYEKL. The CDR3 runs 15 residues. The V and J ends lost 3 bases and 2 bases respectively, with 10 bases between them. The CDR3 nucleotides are TGCGCCAGCAGCCAGTGGGACTCTAACACCGGGGAGCTGTTTTTT. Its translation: CASSQWDSNTGELFF.

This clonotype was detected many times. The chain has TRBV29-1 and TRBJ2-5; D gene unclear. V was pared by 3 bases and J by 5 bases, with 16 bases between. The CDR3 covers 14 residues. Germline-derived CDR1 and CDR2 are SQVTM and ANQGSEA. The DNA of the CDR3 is TGCAGCGTTGACGAAGTTGGCCAAAGTGAGACCCAGTACTTC. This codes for CSVDEVGQSETQYF.

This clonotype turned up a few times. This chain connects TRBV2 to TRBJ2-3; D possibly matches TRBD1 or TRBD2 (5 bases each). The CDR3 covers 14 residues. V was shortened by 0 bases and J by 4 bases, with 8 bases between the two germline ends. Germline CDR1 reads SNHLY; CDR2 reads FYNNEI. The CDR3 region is CASSEAGTPDTQYF. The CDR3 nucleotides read TGTGCCAGCAGTGAAGCTGGGACGCCAGATACGCAGTATTTT.

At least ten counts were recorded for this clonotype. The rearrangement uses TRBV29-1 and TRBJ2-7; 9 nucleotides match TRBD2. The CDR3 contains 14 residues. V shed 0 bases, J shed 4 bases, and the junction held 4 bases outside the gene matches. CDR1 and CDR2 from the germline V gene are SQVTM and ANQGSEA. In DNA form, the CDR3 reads TGCAGCGTTGAAGACGGGACTAGCCCGTACGAGCAGTACTTC. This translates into CSVEDGTSPYEQYF.

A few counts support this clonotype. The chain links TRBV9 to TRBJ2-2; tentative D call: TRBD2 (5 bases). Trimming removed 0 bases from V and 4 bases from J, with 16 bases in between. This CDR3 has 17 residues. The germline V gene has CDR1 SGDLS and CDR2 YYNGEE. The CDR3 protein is CASSVATGSRVTGELFF. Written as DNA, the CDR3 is TGTGCCAGCAGCGTAGCTACGGGAAGCCGGGTCACCGGGGAGCTGTTTTTT. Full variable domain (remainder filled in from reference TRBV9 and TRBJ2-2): DSGVTQTPKHLITATGQRVTLRCSPRSGDLSVYWYQQSLDQGLQFLIQYYNGEERAKGNILERFSAQQFPDLHSELNLSSLELGDSALYFCASSVATGSRVTGELFFGEGSRLTVL.

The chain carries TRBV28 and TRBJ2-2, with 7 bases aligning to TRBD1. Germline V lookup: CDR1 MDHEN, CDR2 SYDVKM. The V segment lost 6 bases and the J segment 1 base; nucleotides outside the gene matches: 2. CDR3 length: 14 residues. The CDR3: CASRAGGNTGELFF. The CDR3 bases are TGTGCCAGCAGGGCAGGGGGGAACACCGGGGAGCTGTTTTTT.

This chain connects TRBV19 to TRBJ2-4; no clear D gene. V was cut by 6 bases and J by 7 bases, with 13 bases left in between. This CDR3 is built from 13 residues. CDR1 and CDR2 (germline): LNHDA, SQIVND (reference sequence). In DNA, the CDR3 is TGTGCCAGTAGCGCCGGACGAGGCAACATTCAGTACTTC. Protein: CASSAGRGNIQYF. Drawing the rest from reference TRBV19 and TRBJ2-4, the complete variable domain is DGGITQSPKYLFRKEGQNVTLSCEQNLNHDAMYWYRQDPGQGLRLIYYSQIVNDFQKGDIAEGYSVSREKKESFPLTVTSAQKNPTAFYLCASSAGRGNIQYFGAGTRLSVL.

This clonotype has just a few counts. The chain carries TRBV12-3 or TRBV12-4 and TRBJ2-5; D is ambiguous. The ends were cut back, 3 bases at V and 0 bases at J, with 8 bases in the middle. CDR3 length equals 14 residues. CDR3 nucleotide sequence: TGTGCCAGCAGTTTCTCCCGGTACCAAGAGACCCAGTACTTC. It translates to CASSFSRYQETQYF.

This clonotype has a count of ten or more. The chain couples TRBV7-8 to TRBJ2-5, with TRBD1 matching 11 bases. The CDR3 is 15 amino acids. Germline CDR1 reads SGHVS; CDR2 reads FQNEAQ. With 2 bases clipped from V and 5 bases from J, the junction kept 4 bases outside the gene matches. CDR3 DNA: TGTGCCAGCAGCTTACGGGACAGGGGGATGGAGACCCAGTACTTC. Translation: CASSLRDRGMETQYF.

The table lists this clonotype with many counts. CDR3 nucleotides: TGTGCCATCAGTGAATCTCCTGTCCTACGGGAGCAGTACTTC. This gives the protein CAISESPVLREQYF. The V gene is TRBV10-3, the J gene TRBJ2-7; unclear D gene. Trimming shortened V by 3 bases and J by 7 bases, and 16 bases separated the two germline ends. Germline assignment: CDR1 ENHRY and CDR2 SYGVKD. The CDR3 is 14 amino acids.

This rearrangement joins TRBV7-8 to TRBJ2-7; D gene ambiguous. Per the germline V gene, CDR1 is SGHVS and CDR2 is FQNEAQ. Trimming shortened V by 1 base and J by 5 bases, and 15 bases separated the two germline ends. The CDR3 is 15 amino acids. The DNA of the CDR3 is TGTGCCAGCAGCTTAGGGGTGGTTTTCCCGGACGAGCAGTACTTC. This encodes CASSLGVVFPDEQYF. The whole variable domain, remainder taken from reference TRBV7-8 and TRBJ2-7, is GAGVSQSPRYKVAKRGQDVALRCDPISGHVSLFWYQQALGQGPEFLTYFQNEAQLDKSGLPSDRFFAERPEGSVSTLKIQRTQQEDSAVYLCASSLGVVFPDEQYFGPGTRLTVT.

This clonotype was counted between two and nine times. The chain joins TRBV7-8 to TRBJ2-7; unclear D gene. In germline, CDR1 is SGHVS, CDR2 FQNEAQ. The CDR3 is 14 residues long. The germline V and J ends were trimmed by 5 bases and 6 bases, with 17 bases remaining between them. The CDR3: CASSQPSKTSEQYF. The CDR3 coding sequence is TGTGCCAGCAGCCAACCAAGTAAGACAAGCGAGCAGTACTTC.

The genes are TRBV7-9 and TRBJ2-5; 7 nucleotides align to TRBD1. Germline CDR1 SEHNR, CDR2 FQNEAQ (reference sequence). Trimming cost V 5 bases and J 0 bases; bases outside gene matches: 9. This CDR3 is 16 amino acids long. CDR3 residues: CASSPRGPPYQETQYF. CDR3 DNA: TGTGCCAGCAGCCCAAGGGGGCCCCCGTACCAAGAGACCCAGTACTTC.

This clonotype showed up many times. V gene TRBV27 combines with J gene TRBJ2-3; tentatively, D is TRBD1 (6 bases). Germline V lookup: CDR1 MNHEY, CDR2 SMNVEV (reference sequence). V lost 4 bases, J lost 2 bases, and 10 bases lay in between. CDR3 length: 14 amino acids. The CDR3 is CASSYRQVTDTQYF. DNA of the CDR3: TGTGCCAGCAGTTATCGACAGGTCACAGATACGCAGTATTTT.

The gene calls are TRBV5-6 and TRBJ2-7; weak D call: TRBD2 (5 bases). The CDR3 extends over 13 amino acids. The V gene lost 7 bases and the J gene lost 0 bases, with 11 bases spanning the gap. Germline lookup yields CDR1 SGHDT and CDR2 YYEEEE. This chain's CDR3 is CASRADFSYEQYF. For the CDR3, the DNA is TGTGCCAGCCGGGCGGACTTCTCCTACGAGCAGTACTTC.

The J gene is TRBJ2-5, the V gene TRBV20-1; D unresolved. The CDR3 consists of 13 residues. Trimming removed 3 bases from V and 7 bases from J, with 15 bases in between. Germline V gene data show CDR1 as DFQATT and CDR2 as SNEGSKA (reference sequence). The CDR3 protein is CSASLRVDGTQYF. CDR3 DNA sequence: TGCAGTGCTAGCCTTAGGGTAGATGGGACCCAGTACTTC.

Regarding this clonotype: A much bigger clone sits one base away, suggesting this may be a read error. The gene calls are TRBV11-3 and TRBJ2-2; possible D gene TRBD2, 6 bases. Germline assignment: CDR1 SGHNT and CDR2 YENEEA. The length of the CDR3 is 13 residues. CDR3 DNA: TGTGCCAGCGGCTTAGCGGCATACGGGGAGCTGTTTTTT. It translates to CASGLAAYGELFF. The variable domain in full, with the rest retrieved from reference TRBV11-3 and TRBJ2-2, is EAGVVQSPRYKIIEKKQPVAFWCNPISGHNTLYWYLQNLGQGPELLIRYENEEAVDDSQLPKDRFSAERLKGVDSTLKIQPAELGDSAVYLCASGLAAYGELFFGEGSRLTVL.

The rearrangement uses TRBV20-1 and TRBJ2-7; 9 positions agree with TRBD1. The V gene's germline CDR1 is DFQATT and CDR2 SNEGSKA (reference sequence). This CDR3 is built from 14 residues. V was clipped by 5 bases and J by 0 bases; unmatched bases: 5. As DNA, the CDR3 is TGCAGTGCTGTGGACAGGGGTAGCTCCTACGAGCAGTACTTC. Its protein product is CSAVDRGSSYEQYF.

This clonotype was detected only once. CDR3 amino acids: CSVEAQGANEQFF. CDR3 in DNA: TGCAGCGTTGAAGCACAGGGGGCCAATGAGCAGTTCTTC. This chain connects TRBV29-1 to TRBJ2-1; 9 bases fit TRBD1. The germline CDR1 and CDR2 sequences are SQVTM and ANQGSEA. Losses at the gene ends were 1 base for V and 6 bases for J; bases not matched to a gene: 1. The CDR3 sequence is 13 residues long.

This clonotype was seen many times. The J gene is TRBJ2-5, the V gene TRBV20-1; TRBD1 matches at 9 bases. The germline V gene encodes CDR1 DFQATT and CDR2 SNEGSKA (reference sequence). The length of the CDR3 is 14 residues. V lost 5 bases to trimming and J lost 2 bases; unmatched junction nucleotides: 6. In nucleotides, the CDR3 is TGCAGTGCTTCCGGGACAGGGCTTCAAGAGACCCAGTACTTC. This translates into CSASGTGLQETQYF.

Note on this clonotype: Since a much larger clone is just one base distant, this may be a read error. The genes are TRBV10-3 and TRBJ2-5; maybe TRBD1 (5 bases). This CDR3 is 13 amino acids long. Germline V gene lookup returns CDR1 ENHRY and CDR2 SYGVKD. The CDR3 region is CAISEGHQETRYF. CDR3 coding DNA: TGTGCCATCAGTGAGGGACACCAAGAGACCCGGTACTTC.